The 30 T cell receptor beta chains below were found in one sample sequenced in a study of CD8+CD57+ T cells in acquired aplastic anemia. TCR beta VDJ and CDR3 were profiled, and genomic DNA was the template. TCRdb re-called the reads with MiXCR, one entry per CDR3 protein. The sample shows roughly 130,000 distinct CDR3 sequences, 48% of them seen only once. Sample: sorted CD4+, CD8+, or CD8+CD57+ T cells (not recorded which) from PBMCs. Source of these receptors: a human donor in good health, serving as a control.

This clonotype has at least ten counts. The chain uses TRBV11-3 and TRBJ2-7; TRBD1 agrees at 12 bases. This CDR3 is built from 14 residues. Trimming at V came to 3 bases and at J to 5 bases, leaving 2 bases not matched to a gene. CDR1 SGHNT and CDR2 YENEEA come from the germline V gene. DNA of the CDR3: TGTGCCAGCAGCTTGGGACAGGGGGCAAACGAGCAGTACTTC. Its protein product is CASSLGQGANEQYF.

The gene calls are TRBV20-1 and TRBJ1-6; D gene ambiguous. The CDR3 length is 15 residues. CDR1 is DFQATT and CDR2 is SNEGSKA in the germline V gene (reference sequence). Deletions cut 2 bases from V and 6 bases from J, with 14 bases between. CDR3 loop: CSARMGWGSNSPLHF. Here the CDR3 DNA reads TGCAGTGCTAGAATGGGATGGGGTAGTAATTCACCCCTCCACTTT.

This clonotype was recorded a few times. The chain is built from TRBV25-1 and TRBJ2-3; no reliable D call. CDR1 MGHDK and CDR2 SYGVNS come from the germline V gene. The ends were cut back, 3 bases at V and 0 bases at J, with 7 bases in the middle. There are 14 residues in the CDR3. This CDR3 reads CASSEWFSTDTQYF. The CDR3 nucleotides read TGTGCCAGCAGTGAGTGGTTTAGCACAGATACGCAGTATTTT.

This clonotype appeared many times. The chain recombines TRBV6-2 or TRBV6-3 with TRBJ2-7, with 9 positions matching TRBD2. The V and J ends lost 6 bases and 3 bases, in that order; junction bases with no gene match: 9. The CDR3 has 15 residues. Germline CDR1 MNHEY, CDR2 SVGEGT. CDR3 in DNA: TGTGCCAGCAGGACGAAGACTAGCGGTAACTACGAGCAGTACTTC. This translates into CASRTKTSGNYEQYF.

This clonotype appeared a single time. This chain links TRBV24-1 with TRBJ2-2; D unresolved. Germline values: CDR1 KGHDR, CDR2 SFDVKD. V was cut by 6 bases and J by 5 bases, with 6 bases left in between. CDR3 length: 12 amino acids. The CDR3, as DNA: TGTGCCACCAGTTCCGTGACCGGGGAGCTGTTTTTT. Translating it yields CATSSVTGELFF.

In its sample, this clonotype was seen a few times. This chain joins TRBV7-2 and TRBJ2-5, with D unresolved. Germline V CDR1 and CDR2: SGHTA, FQGNSA. Between the trimmed V and J ends, which lost 1 base and 5 bases, there was a span of 8 bases. There are 13 residues in the CDR3. For the CDR3, the DNA is TGTGCCAGCAGCTTAGAGGGATTGGAGACCCAGTACTTC. Residues: CASSLEGLETQYF.

This clonotype came up many times. This chain connects TRBV5-5 to TRBJ2-7; unclear D gene. The CDR3 totals 15 residues. Germline V lookup: CDR1 SGHKS, CDR2 YYEKEE (reference sequence). Trimming removed 0 bases at V and 1 base at J, with 11 bases between. The CDR3 region is CASSLGRRGSYEQYF. CDR3 coding DNA: TGTGCCAGCAGCTTGGGTCGGCGCGGATCCTACGAGCAGTACTTC.

This sequence joins TRBV10-3 and TRBJ2-7; D unresolved. From germline, CDR1 is ENHRY and CDR2 SYGVKD. V lost 2 bases to trimming and J lost 5 bases, with 7 bases between them. The CDR3 spans 12 residues. Here the CDR3 reads CAISELEDEQYF. The CDR3 DNA follows: TGTGCCATCAGTGAGCTCGAGGACGAGCAGTACTTC.

This clonotype was found a few times. The chain employs TRBV25-1 and TRBJ2-7; D is uncertain. Between the trimmed V and J ends, which lost 3 bases and 4 bases, there was a span of 7 bases. CDR3 size: 12 residues. Germline V lookup: CDR1 MGHDK, CDR2 SYGVNS. CDR3 DNA sequence: TGTGCCAGCAGTGACGTAGGATACGAGCAGTACTTC. This codes for CASSDVGYEQYF.

The chain couples TRBV7-2 to TRBJ2-2; D is unclear. Trimming left V 5 bases short and J 8 bases short, with 9 bases between. Germline V gene sequence: CDR1 SGHTA, CDR2 FQGNSA. The CDR3 totals 12 residues. In DNA form, the CDR3 reads TGTGCCAGCAGCGGAAAACAGGGGGAGCTGTTTTTT. Its translation: CASSGKQGELFF.

This clonotype has ten or more counts. This chain links TRBV7-2 with TRBJ2-1; D possibly corresponds to TRBD1 (6 bases). The germline CDR1 and CDR2 sequences are SGHTA and FQGNSA. The CDR3 runs 12 residues. Deletions cut 3 bases from V and 12 bases from J, with 12 bases between. Written as DNA, the CDR3 is TGTGCCAGCAGCTTCCGGGGCAGGGGGCAGTTCTTC. Protein sequence: CASSFRGRGQFF.

This clonotype was observed a few times. The chain combines TRBV2 with TRBJ1-2; tentatively, D is TRBD1 (5 bases). Looked up from germline, CDR1 is SNHLY and CDR2 is FYNNEI. This CDR3 is built from 11 residues. The V end lost 3 bases, the J end lost 8 bases, and 7 bases lay between the germline ends. The CDR3 coding sequence is TGTGCCAGCAGTGACAGGGCCGGCTACACCTTC. It specifies CASSDRAGYTF.

This clonotype occurred many times. The chain couples TRBV7-2 to TRBJ1-5, with D possibly matching TRBD1 (5 bases). Between the trimmed V and J ends, which lost 5 bases and 2 bases, there was a span of 16 bases. Germline CDR1 reads SGHTA; CDR2 reads FQGNSA. There are 16 residues in the CDR3. The CDR3 reads CASSRNQGVGNQPQHF. DNA of the CDR3: TGTGCCAGCAGCCGAAACCAGGGAGTCGGCAATCAGCCCCAGCATTTT.

In the case of this clonotype: One end of the junction fails to match germline, which may point to a read error. V and J are TRBV4-1 and TRBJ2-4; D perhaps matches TRBD2 (6 bases). Germline CDR1 MGHRA, CDR2 YSYEKL. The CDR3 contains 16 residues. CDR3 residues: CAGSQEPILGGFIQYF. The CDR3, as DNA: TGCGCCGGCAGCCAAGAGCCCATATTGGGGGGATTCATTCAGTACTTC.

The CDR3, as DNA: TGTGCCAGCAGCTCCCCCCCCCAGGACCGGGGGCAGTACTTC. Translated: CASSSPPQDRGQYF. This sequence joins TRBV11-3 and TRBJ2-7; tentatively, D is TRBD2 (5 bases). The CDR3 runs to 14 residues. In germline, CDR1 is SGHNT, CDR2 YENEEA. The V and J ends lost 4 bases and 9 bases respectively, with 19 bases between them.

This rearrangement joins TRBV2 to TRBJ2-3; D gene unclear. V lost 7 bases to trimming and J lost 3 bases, with 5 bases between them. The germline CDR1 and CDR2 sequences are SNHLY and FYNNEI. The CDR3 extends over 11 amino acids. The CDR3 here is CASTGTDTQYF. The CDR3 DNA reads as TGTGCCAGCACCGGGACAGATACGCAGTATTTT.

Comment on this clonotype: Since a much larger clone is just one base distant, this may be a read error. V gene TRBV19 combines with J gene TRBJ1-5; TRBD1 might be the D (6 bases). V was pared by 5 bases and J by 3 bases, with 20 bases between. Germline-derived CDR1 and CDR2 are LNHDA and SQIVND (reference sequence). The CDR3 consists of 17 residues. The CDR3 sequence is CASSLNREEGVNQPQHF. The CDR3 region has the DNA TGTGCCAGTAGTCTCAACAGGGAGGAAGGGGTCAATCAGCCCCAGCATTTT.

The chain joins TRBV9 to TRBJ1-2; D is perhaps TRBD1 (5 bases). The germline CDR1 and CDR2 sequences are SGDLS and YYNGEE. The V end lost 2 bases, the J end lost 3 bases, and 20 bases lay between the germline ends. This CDR3 is 17 amino acids long. This CDR3 reads CASSVRGGGWLDYGYTF. The CDR3 coding sequence is TGTGCCAGCAGCGTTCGGGGGGGAGGCTGGTTGGACTATGGCTACACCTTC.

This clonotype was observed at least ten times. This sequence joins TRBV4-3 and TRBJ2-2; TRBD1 matches at 7 bases. Germline V CDR1 and CDR2: LGHNA, YSLEER. The CDR3 is made up of 16 amino acids. The ends lost 1 base at V and 4 bases at J; junction bases unmatched: 6. The CDR3 loop is CASSQVVTGATGELFF. The CDR3 nucleotides are TGCGCCAGCAGCCAAGTCGTTACAGGGGCCACCGGGGAGCTGTTTTTT.

J is TRBJ1-2 and V is TRBV9; no definite D call. Trimming took off 0 bases at V and 7 bases at J, with 25 bases between the two ends. CDR3 length: 18 residues. Germline CDR1 is SGDLS and CDR2 is YYNGEE. CDR3 sequence (DNA): TGTGCCAGCAGCGTAGTTCGGGCGGCTCTTGGTGTGGGCTTTGGCTACACCTTC. Translation: CASSVVRAALGVGFGYTF.

Many counts were recorded for this clonotype. V usage is TRBV7-2 and J usage is TRBJ1-1; D gene unclear. This CDR3 is 16 amino acids long. V dropped 0 bases and J dropped 4 bases, with 15 bases sitting between them. Germline CDR1 reads SGHTA; CDR2 reads FQGNSA. CDR3 nucleotides: TGTGCCAGCAGCTTAGCGCTTCCGGCGGGGAGCACTGAAGCTTTCTTT. It is translated as CASSLALPAGSTEAFF.

This clonotype was detected only a few times. This sequence joins TRBV7-8 and TRBJ2-3; D call uncertain. CDR1 and CDR2 from the germline V gene are SGHVS and FQNEAQ. This CDR3 comprises 13 residues. Between the trimmed V and J ends, which lost 5 bases and 1 base, there was a span of 7 bases. This CDR3 is CASSAEGTDTQYF. The CDR3 region has the DNA TGTGCCAGCAGCGCAGAGGGCACAGATACGCAGTATTTT.

This clonotype came up many times. V usage is TRBV19 and J usage is TRBJ1-1; 9 bases align to TRBD1. The CDR3 sequence is 14 residues long. Germline lookup yields CDR1 LNHDA and CDR2 SQIVND (reference sequence). V lost 6 bases, J lost 4 bases, and 6 bases stayed unmatched. The CDR3 sequence is CASSPGTGITEAFF. CDR3 bases: TGTGCCAGTAGCCCAGGGACAGGGATCACTGAAGCTTTCTTT.

The chain uses TRBV10-3 and TRBJ2-3, with D perhaps matching TRBD1 or TRBD2 (6 bases each). Deletions cut 11 bases from V and 0 bases from J, with 15 bases between. Germline V gene sequence: CDR1 ENHRY, CDR2 SYGVKD. The CDR3 totals 14 residues. The CDR3 region has the DNA TGTGCCGTCCAAGGGGGGATGAGCACAGATACGCAGTATTTT. It encodes CAVQGGMSTDTQYF.

This clonotype was observed at least ten times. The rearrangement joins TRBV27 to TRBJ1-4, with D possibly matching TRBD1 (5 bases). The CDR3 loop spans 16 amino acids. Trimming removed 5 bases at V and 8 bases at J, with 21 bases between. Germline lookup yields CDR1 MNHEY and CDR2 SMNVEV (reference sequence). The CDR3 loop is CASSPIRWQGAEKLFF. In DNA form, the CDR3 reads TGTGCCAGCAGTCCTATTCGGTGGCAGGGCGCGGAAAAACTGTTTTTT.

A note on this clonotype: It may be a read error: a sequence one base away is much more abundant. The rearrangement joins TRBV4-2 to TRBJ2-2, with D maybe TRBD2 (6 bases). CDR1 is LGHNA, CDR2 YNFKEQ, per germline. The length of the CDR3 is 18 residues. This CDR3 reads CASSQDDYGGLTTGELSF. The CDR3 region has the DNA TGTGCCAGCAGCCAAGATGACTACGGAGGGCTTACGACCGGGGAGCTGTCTTTT.

V gene TRBV29-1 combines with J gene TRBJ1-2; 7 nucleotides match TRBD1. This CDR3 contains 13 residues. From germline, CDR1 is SQVTM and CDR2 ANQGSEA. Trimming took 4 bases from V and 4 from J; bases not matched to a gene: 6. CDR3 sequence: CSVGVAGGYGYTF. In DNA, the CDR3 is TGCAGCGTTGGGGTGGCAGGGGGCTATGGCTACACCTTC. Full variable domain (outside the CDR3, taken from reference TRBV29-1 and TRBJ1-2): SAVISQKPSRDICQRGTSLTIQCQVDSQVTMMFWYRQQPGQSLTLIATANQGSEATYESGFVIDKFPISRPNLTFSTLTVSNMSPEDSSIYLCSVGVAGGYGYTFGSGTRLTVV.

The genes are TRBV25-1 and TRBJ1-1, with D unclear. Germline lookup yields CDR1 MGHDK and CDR2 SYGVNS. CDR3 size: 15 residues. Trimming left V 4 bases short and J 1 base short, with 13 bases between. The CDR3 is CASSGYTAENTEAFF. The CDR3 DNA is TGTGCCAGCAGTGGGTACACCGCGGAGAACACTGAAGCTTTCTTT.

The gene calls are TRBV19 and TRBJ1-5, with 10 bases aligning to TRBD1. With V trimmed by 6 bases and J by 10 bases, 18 bases remained unmatched. The CDR3 runs to 17 residues. Looked up from germline, CDR1 is LNHDA and CDR2 is SQIVND (reference sequence). This chain's CDR3 is CASSRDRGGLSGRPQHF. The CDR3, as DNA: TGTGCCAGTAGCCGGGACAGGGGAGGTTTGTCGGGAAGACCCCAGCATTTT.

V usage is TRBV9 and J usage is TRBJ1-2; D is unresolved. V was trimmed by 0 bases and J by 12 bases, leaving 15 bases between them. This CDR3 has 13 residues. Germline V gives CDR1 SGDLS, CDR2 YYNGEE. The CDR3 DNA reads as TGTGCCAGCAGCGTAGGGGAGTCAGCCGGAAACACCTTC. Its translation is CASSVGESAGNTF. Using reference TRBV9 and TRBJ1-2 for the parts outside the CDR3, the full variable domain is DSGVTQTPKHLITATGQRVTLRCSPRSGDLSVYWYQQSLDQGLQFLIQYYNGEERAKGNILERFSAQQFPDLHSELNLSSLELGDSALYFCASSVGESAGNTFGSGTRLTVV.